This T cell receptor (beta chain) originates from a study of blood T cell repertoires in COVID-19. For the study at large: Acute and convalescent COVID-19 specimens originated in the United States, Italy and Spain. PBMCs, B-cell-depleted T cells, or T cells provided the cDNA or gDNA that made up the material.

In the original workflow: The authors estimated nucleated cell counts from reference gene primer amplification. Clones were sequenced by immunoSEQ multiplex PCR, and TCRdb holds only the in-frame ones, with some missing. The V and J calls and clone size come from that table; D and trimming were worked out from the DNA. Of about 310,000 clones in the sample, around nine tenths were seen once. J was trimmed by 2 bases and V by 1 base; bases with no gene match: 2. This CDR3 comprises 15 residues. Per germline, CDR1 LGHNA and CDR2 YNFKEQ. This sequence was found in a man aged 45 to 65 with active or convalescent COVID-19. Sequencing was performed on peripheral blood. The chain combines TRBV4-2 with TRBJ2-7; 10 bases are shared with TRBD2. The CDR3 region has the DNA TGTGCCAGCAGCCAAGGCCTAGCGGGAGCCTACGAGCAGTACTTC. Encoded protein: CASSQGLAGAYEQYF.